Following are 10 T cell receptor beta chains from one sample sequenced in a study of CD8 T cells in Susac syndrome. Reverse transcription of roughly 0.5 to 1 ug RNA was carried out with random hexamers. MiXCR, run by TCRdb on the immunoSEQ multiplex PCR reads, gives a single entry per CDR3 protein. The sample lists about 160,000 distinct CDR3 sequences; roughly 95% were seen once. Source material: CD4+ T cells from PBMCs. The receptors were sampled from a human donor with Susac syndrome.

The chain couples TRBV2 to TRBJ2-5, with 9 bases identical to TRBD1. This CDR3 has 15 residues. The V and J ends lost 8 bases and 4 bases, in that order; junction bases with no gene match: 11. Germline V gives CDR1 SNHLY, CDR2 FYNNEI. CDR3 loop: CASRRQGGGRETQYF. The CDR3 DNA reads as TGTGCCAGCCGCCGACAGGGGGGCGGGAGAGAGACCCAGTACTTC.

The chain recombines TRBV24-1 with TRBJ2-1, with TRBD2 matching 7 bases. The ends lost 4 bases at V and 7 bases at J; junction bases unmatched: 9. CDR1 KGHDR and CDR2 SFDVKD come from the germline V gene. This CDR3 is built from 15 residues. The CDR3 is CATSDPGTMPNEQFF. CDR3 nucleotides: TGTGCCACCAGTGACCCCGGGACTATGCCTAATGAGCAGTTCTTC.

This clonotype was seen just once. This chain connects TRBV7-3 to TRBJ2-1, with a weak D call TRBD2 (6 bases). Per the germline V gene, CDR1 is SGHTA and CDR2 is FQGTGA. The CDR3 is 13 residues long. V was clipped by 2 bases and J by 11 bases, with 13 bases between them. The CDR3 reads CASSLYMRDKQFF. In nucleotides, the CDR3 is TGTGCCAGCAGCTTATATATGCGGGATAAGCAGTTCTTC.

V is TRBV10-3 and J is TRBJ2-4; no reliable D call. Germline V gene data show CDR1 as ENHRY and CDR2 as SYGVKD. This CDR3 region has 13 residues. Trimming removed 3 bases from V and 6 bases from J, with 9 bases in between. The CDR3 loop is CAISDPLRNIQYF. The CDR3 DNA sequence: TGTGCCATCAGTGACCCTTTAAGAAACATTCAGTACTTC.

The genes are TRBV5-1 and TRBJ2-7, with 8 bases fitting TRBD2. The CDR3 consists of 14 residues. V lost 4 bases, J lost 1 base, and 4 bases stayed unmatched. Germline values: CDR1 SGHRS, CDR2 YFSETQ. CDR3 loop: CASSPSGGSYEQYV. Here the CDR3 DNA reads TGCGCCAGCAGCCCGTCGGGAGGGTCCTACGAGCAGTACGTC.

This clonotype appeared once. The CDR3, as DNA: TGTGCCAGCAGCCCCGGGACTATGGGCACCGGGGAGCTGTTTTTT. Its translation: CASSPGTMGTGELFF. The chain links TRBV7-8 to TRBJ2-2; TRBD2 agrees at 7 bases. The CDR3 runs 15 residues. Germline CDR1 and CDR2: SGHVS and FQNEAQ. J lost 4 bases, V lost 5 bases, and 7 bases had no gene match.

The chain joins TRBV6-1 to TRBJ1-1, with TRBD1 matching over 10 bases. The CDR3 has 17 residues. Per the germline V gene, CDR1 is MNHNS and CDR2 is SASEGT. Unmatched junction bases numbered 9, after V lost 5 bases and J lost 0 bases. For the CDR3, the DNA is TGTGCCAGCAGTACAGGGGACAGGGGAAACATGAACACTGAAGCTTTCTTT. Its protein is CASSTGDRGNMNTEAFF.

The chain carries TRBV18 and TRBJ2-5; TRBD1 aligns across 7 bases. The CDR3 is 15 amino acids. V lost 3 bases and J lost 4; bases outside the gene matches: 8. Germline CDR1 KGHSH, CDR2 LQKENI. CDR3 in DNA: TGTGCCAGCTCACCCAGCAAGGGGGCAGGAGAGACCCAGTACTTC. This translates into CASSPSKGAGETQYF.

CDR3 region: CASSRDSGGGYEQYV. The CDR3 DNA reads as TGTGCCAGCAGCAGAGATAGCGGGGGCGGATACGAGCAGTACGTC. The chain recombines TRBV4-2 with TRBJ2-7, with 9 bases lining up with TRBD2. Per germline, CDR1 LGHNA and CDR2 YNFKEQ. The length of the CDR3 is 15 residues. V was pared by 5 bases and J by 4 bases, with 9 bases of the junction left unmatched.

This chain connects TRBV6-5 to TRBJ2-1; 12 positions agree with TRBD2. The junction had 4 bases not matched to a gene; V was cut back by 0 bases and J by 4 bases. CDR1 is MNHEY, CDR2 SVGAGI, per germline. The CDR3 loop spans 17 amino acids. This chain's CDR3 is CASSYSPTSGGYNEQFF. For the CDR3, the DNA is TGTGCCAGCAGTTACTCACCCACTAGCGGGGGGTACAATGAGCAGTTCTTC.